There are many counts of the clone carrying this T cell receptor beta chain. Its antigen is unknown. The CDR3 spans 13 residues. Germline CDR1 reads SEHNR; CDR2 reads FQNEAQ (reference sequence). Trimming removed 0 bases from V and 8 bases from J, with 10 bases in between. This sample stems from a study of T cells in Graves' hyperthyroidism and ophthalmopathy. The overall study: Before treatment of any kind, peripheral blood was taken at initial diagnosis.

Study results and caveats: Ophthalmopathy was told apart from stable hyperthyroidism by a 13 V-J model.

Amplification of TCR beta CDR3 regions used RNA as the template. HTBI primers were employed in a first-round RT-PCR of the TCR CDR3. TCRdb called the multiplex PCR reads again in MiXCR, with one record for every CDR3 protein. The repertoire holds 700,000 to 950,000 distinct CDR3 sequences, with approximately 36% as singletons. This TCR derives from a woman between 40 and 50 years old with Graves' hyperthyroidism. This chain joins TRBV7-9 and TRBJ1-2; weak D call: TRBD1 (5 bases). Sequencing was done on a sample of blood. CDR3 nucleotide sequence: TGTGCCAGCAGCTTAGCAGGGGTCCGCGGCTACACCTTC. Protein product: CASSLAGVRGYTF.